Below, one T cell receptor beta chain is given with its context. No antigen is known for it. Assay used: immunoSEQ multiplex PCR; TCRdb lists only in-frame clones, some missing. The sample records about 270,000 clones, about 94% being singletons. The data belong to a study of T cell responses to AZD1222 COVID-19 vaccine. Findings of the study overall: Two AZD1222 administrations were followed by greater Spike-specific TCR breadth and depth.

CDR1 is MNHNY and CDR2 is SVGAGI in the germline V gene (reference sequence). The V gene lost 6 bases and the J gene lost 6 bases, with 12 bases spanning the gap. The CDR3 has 12 residues. The chain recombines TRBV6-6 with TRBJ2-7; D is possibly TRBD1 or TRBD2 (6 bases each). The sample consisted of peripheral blood, taken 28 days after the second AZD1222 dose. The sequence was obtained from an adult who received the AZD1222 COVID-19 vaccine. CDR3: CASSQQGGEQYF. CDR3 DNA: TGTGCCAGCAGCCAACAGGGAGGCGAGCAGTACTTC.